This T cell receptor (beta chain) was sequenced for a study of vaccination and CD4 T cells after COVID-19. Overall study context: Testing by nasal swab PCR showed convalescent patients to be SARS-CoV-2 positive; fewer than ten were mild and one was severe. Convalescent persons amounted to six males plus four females, two of whom were Hispanic.

Germline V gene lookup returns CDR1 SGHTA and CDR2 FQGNSA. V was pared by 5 bases and J by 7 bases, with 21 bases between. This CDR3 region has 15 residues. As to this clonotype: Its target is not known.

TCRdb redid the calling of the PCR reads with MiXCR, one entry per CDR3 protein. Here the sample spans 21,000 or so distinct CDR3 sequences, about 60% being singletons. General observations from the study: Convalescent patients were relatively few, and early post-infection timepoints were missing.

Spanning March to December 2020, the positive PCR dates came before US Alpha, Beta and Delta variants. This TCR was sampled from a human donor who had recovered from COVID-19. The rearrangement links TRBV7-2 to TRBJ2-7, with D tentatively TRBD2 (6 bases). This material consisted of CD4+ T cells from blood, taken before SARS-CoV-2 vaccination. Here the CDR3 reads CASSPTLRGPVEQYF. The DNA for the CDR3 is TGTGCCAGCAGCCCCACCTTGCGGGGTCCCGTAGAGCAGTACTTC. Filled out from reference TRBV7-2 and TRBJ2-7, the complete variable domain reads GAGVSQSPSNKVTEKGKDVELRCDPISGHTALYWYRQSLGQGLEFLIYFQGNSAPDKSGLPSDRFSAERTGGSVSTLTIQRTQQEDSAVYLCASSPTLRGPVEQYFGPGTRLTVT.